The 28 T cell receptor beta chains below come from one sample, sequenced in a study of PD-L1 blockade in urothelial cancer. Here immunoSEQ multiplex PCR was the method, and the copy in TCRdb shows in-frame clones only, minus some. The sample has 40,000 to 45,000 clones, about 80% seen once. As to time point: peripheral blood 6 weeks after treatment start. This sample comprised PBMCs, obtained around atezolizumab (anti-PD-L1) treatment. Receptors originate from a man aged 60-69 years with urothelial cancer.

V and J are TRBV11-2 and TRBJ1-1; the D gene is possibly TRBD1 (6 bases). V was pared by 1 base and J by 5 bases, with 11 bases between. Germline loops: CDR1 SGHAT, CDR2 FQNNGV. The CDR3 has 14 amino acids. This chain's CDR3 is CASSLVGGRTEAFF. The CDR3 DNA is TGTGCCAGCAGCTTAGTAGGGGGAAGGACTGAAGCTTTCTTT.

This clone was detected once. The J gene is TRBJ2-5, the V gene TRBV5-4, with D uncertain. The germline V and J ends were trimmed by 4 bases and 0 bases, with 7 bases remaining between them. CDR1 and CDR2 from the germline V gene are SGHNT and YYREEE (reference sequence). The CDR3 has 13 residues. CDR3 bases: TGTGCCAGCAGCGCCGGGTACCAAGAGACCCAGTACTTC. It specifies CASSAGYQETQYF.

The chain carries TRBV6-1 and TRBJ1-5; 7 bases match TRBD1. The CDR3 runs 12 residues. Germline V CDR1 and CDR2: MNHNS, SASEGT. Trimming cost V 8 bases and J 2 bases; bases outside gene matches: 0. The CDR3 DNA reads TGTGCCAGCGACAGGGGCAATCAGCCCCAGCATTTT. It specifies CASDRGNQPQHF.

This clone was counted a few times. The chain uses TRBV7-2 and TRBJ1-4, with a possible D match to TRBD1 (6 bases). V was shortened by 4 bases and J by 5 bases, with 14 bases between the two germline ends. The germline gives CDR1 SGHTA, CDR2 FQGNSA. The CDR3 totals 15 residues. In DNA form, the CDR3 reads TGTGCCAGCAGCTGGGGGCGGCTGACCAATGAAAAACTGTTTTTT. Protein sequence: CASSWGRLTNEKLFF.

This chain links TRBV7-3 with TRBJ2-3; 9 bases match TRBD2. CDR1 and CDR2 from the germline V gene are SGHTA and FQGTGA. Trimming at V came to 5 bases and at J to 0 bases, leaving 6 bases not matched to a gene. The CDR3 is 16 amino acids. The CDR3 DNA reads TGTGCCAGCAGCCCAACTAGCGGGTCTAGCACAGATACGCAGTATTTT. Translating gives CASSPTSGSSTDTQYF.

The V gene is TRBV10-2, the J gene TRBJ2-7; 7 bases map to TRBD2. Germline trimming cut 4 bases from V and 4 bases from J; bases unmatched to any gene: 10. The CDR3 loop spans 15 amino acids. Germline values: CDR1 WSHSY, CDR2 SAAADI. CDR3 sequence reads: CASSAGSGTTYEQYF. The CDR3 DNA follows: TGCGCCAGCAGTGCCGGTTCCGGGACTACATACGAGCAGTACTTC.

The chain carries TRBV27 and TRBJ1-4, with TRBD1 identical over 9 bases. CDR1 is MNHEY and CDR2 is SMNVEV in the germline V gene (reference sequence). The J segment lost 2 bases and the V segment lost 5 bases, leaving 9 bases of the junction unmatched. The CDR3 sequence is 17 residues long. CDR3 protein: CASSPGQGWRTNEKLFF. Written as DNA, the CDR3 is TGTGCCAGCAGTCCTGGACAGGGGTGGAGGACTAATGAAAAACTGTTTTTT.

This chain joins TRBV25-1 and TRBJ2-3; 8 bases are shared with TRBD2. Losses at the gene ends were 5 bases for V and 4 bases for J; bases not matched to a gene: 11. This CDR3 region has 16 residues. Germline V lookup: CDR1 MGHDK, CDR2 SYGVNS. In DNA, the CDR3 is TGTGCCAGCAGTTCCATCCGGGGGGGCCGTTCAGATACGCAGTATTTT. Its translation is CASSSIRGGRSDTQYF.

This chain uses TRBV18 with TRBJ2-3, with a weak D call TRBD2 (5 bases). The V end was cut by 0 bases, the J end by 0 bases, with 10 bases between. Germline V lookup: CDR1 KGHSH, CDR2 LQKENI. CDR3 size: 16 residues. CDR3 coding DNA: TGTGCCAGCTCACCACCCGAGGGTTGGAGCACAGATACGCAGTATTTT. Residues: CASSPPEGWSTDTQYF.

The gene calls are TRBV7-8 and TRBJ1-5; D is unclear. Germline V gives CDR1 SGHVS, CDR2 FQNEAQ. There are 18 residues in the CDR3. V dropped 1 base and J dropped 1 base, with 17 bases sitting between them. CDR3 loop: CASSLGPDWRISNQPQHF. The DNA of the CDR3 is TGTGCCAGCAGCTTAGGACCGGACTGGCGTATAAGCAATCAGCCCCAGCATTTT. The full variable domain, its missing parts supplied by reference TRBV7-8 and TRBJ1-5, is GAGVSQSPRYKVAKRGQDVALRCDPISGHVSLFWYQQALGQGPEFLTYFQNEAQLDKSGLPSDRFFAERPEGSVSTLKIQRTQQEDSAVYLCASSLGPDWRISNQPQHFGDGTRLSIL.

The chain recombines TRBV23-1 with TRBJ2-5; D might be TRBD2 (7 bases). TRBV23-1 is classed as an ORF, of uncertain function. With 4 bases removed from V and 2 bases from J, the gap between germline ends came to 14 bases. This CDR3 has 15 amino acids. CDR3 in amino acids: CASSPRGGRQETQYF. The DNA of the CDR3 is TGCGCCAGCAGTCCAAGGGGGGGGAGACAAGAGACCCAGTACTTC.

The CDR3 protein is CAWADRGLYGYTF. The CDR3 region has the DNA TGTGCCTGGGCGGACAGGGGACTATATGGCTACACCTTC. This sequence joins TRBV30 and TRBJ1-2; 9 bases map to TRBD1. This CDR3 is 13 amino acids long. The germline V gene encodes CDR1 GTSNPN and CDR2 SVGIG (reference sequence). Germline trimming cut 5 bases from V and 5 bases from J; bases unmatched to any gene: 6.

J is TRBJ2-2 and V is TRBV28, with D perhaps matching TRBD2 (5 bases). CDR3 size: 14 residues. Per germline, CDR1 MDHEN and CDR2 SYDVKM. Trimming cost V 3 bases and J 4 bases, with 9 bases left between them. CDR3 sequence reads: CASSFPGSTGELFF. For the CDR3, the DNA is TGTGCCAGCAGTTTCCCGGGGAGCACCGGGGAGCTGTTTTTT.

This chain joins TRBV5-1 and TRBJ1-1; D possibly corresponds to TRBD1 (5 bases). Trimming shortened V by 0 bases and J by 0 bases, and 6 bases separated the two germline ends. In germline, CDR1 is SGHRS, CDR2 YFSETQ. The CDR3 runs 14 residues. DNA of the CDR3: TGCGCCAGCAGCTTGGGGACAATGAACACTGAAGCTTTCTTT. This encodes CASSLGTMNTEAFF.

The chain joins TRBV11-2 to TRBJ2-5; TRBD2 agrees at 11 bases. V shed 4 bases and J 5 bases; nucleotides not matched to a gene: 9. Looked up from germline, CDR1 is SGHAT and CDR2 is FQNNGV. The CDR3 contains 16 residues. The CDR3 protein is CASSSGTSGLGETQYF. For the CDR3, the DNA is TGTGCCAGCAGCTCAGGGACTAGCGGCCTGGGGGAGACCCAGTACTTC.

The rearrangement links TRBV5-4 to TRBJ1-1; no reliable D call. There are 16 residues in the CDR3. Trimming stripped 2 bases from V and 4 bases from J, with 18 bases between. In germline, CDR1 is SGHNT, CDR2 YYREEE (reference sequence). In DNA, the CDR3 is TGTGCCAGCAGCTTCTTGATTGGAGGGTCGGGCACTGAAGCTTTCTTT. Encoded protein: CASSFLIGGSGTEAFF.

V gene TRBV28 combines with J gene TRBJ1-5, with 7 bases aligning to TRBD1. Germline V gene data show CDR1 as MDHEN and CDR2 as SYDVKM. This CDR3 is built from 17 residues. The V segment lost 6 bases and the J segment 4 bases; nucleotides outside the gene matches: 15. As DNA, the CDR3 is TGTGCCAGCAGCCTAGGAGACAGGGTAATTGGGAATCAGCCCCAGCATTTT. The encoded protein is CASSLGDRVIGNQPQHF.

V and J are TRBV2 and TRBJ1-2; 7 bases fit TRBD1. With 6 bases clipped from V and 5 bases from J, the junction kept 6 bases outside the gene matches. The germline gives CDR1 SNHLY, CDR2 FYNNEI. The CDR3 is made up of 13 amino acids. The CDR3 bases are TGTGCCAGCAGGGAATACAGGGGTTATGGCTACACCTTC. Translation: CASREYRGYGYTF.

CDR3 DNA: TGTGCCAGCAGGCAGGGGTCGGGCGAGCAGTACTTC. This translates into CASRQGSGEQYF. The chain employs TRBV28 and TRBJ2-7; tentatively, D is TRBD1 (6 bases). Germline values: CDR1 MDHEN, CDR2 SYDVKM. This CDR3 is 12 amino acids long. The V end was cut by 6 bases, the J end by 6 bases, with 12 bases between.

The chain links TRBV18 to TRBJ2-1; D perhaps matches TRBD1 (6 bases). CDR3 length equals 13 residues. The germline CDR1 and CDR2 sequences are KGHSH and LQKENI. V lost 2 bases, J lost 7 bases, and 9 bases lay in between. The CDR3 here is CASSPRTENEQFF. For the CDR3, the DNA is TGTGCCAGCTCACCAAGGACAGAGAATGAGCAGTTCTTC.

This chain uses TRBV5-1 with TRBJ2-1; tentatively, D is TRBD2 (5 bases). This CDR3 contains 14 residues. V lost 4 bases to trimming and J lost 10 bases, with 18 bases between them. Germline lookup yields CDR1 SGHRS and CDR2 YFSETQ. The chain's CDR3 is CASSPRRGRAEQFF. The DNA of the CDR3 is TGCGCCAGCAGCCCCCGCCGGGGTAGGGCCGAGCAGTTCTTC.

This chain connects TRBV2 to TRBJ1-5; the D is unclear. V was shortened by 8 bases and J by 3 bases, with 8 bases between the two germline ends. The germline V gene has CDR1 SNHLY and CDR2 FYNNEI. The CDR3 contains 12 residues. CDR3 residues: CASADNNQPQHF. For the CDR3, the DNA is TGTGCCAGCGCAGACAACAATCAGCCCCAGCATTTT.

The chain carries TRBV5-4 and TRBJ2-5, with D unresolved. Trimming took 0 bases from V and 5 from J, leaving 8 bases between them. The CDR3 sequence is 13 residues long. Looked up from germline, CDR1 is SGHNT and CDR2 is YYREEE (reference sequence). The CDR3 reads CASSLAGSETQYF. The CDR3 bases are TGTGCCAGCAGCTTGGCCGGTTCTGAGACCCAGTACTTC. The full variable domain, completed using reference TRBV5-4 and TRBJ2-5, is ETGVTQSPTHLIKTRGQQVTLRCSSQSGHNTVSWYQQALGQGPQFIFQYYREEENGRGNFPPRFSGLQFPNYSSELNVNALELDDSALYLCASSLAGSETQYFGPGTRLLVL.

This chain links TRBV11-1 with TRBJ2-7; 7 bases match TRBD1. Trimming at V came to 5 bases and at J to 9 bases, leaving 13 bases not matched to a gene. CDR1 is SGHAT and CDR2 is FQDESV in the germline V gene (reference sequence). CDR3 length: 14 residues. The CDR3 coding sequence is TGTGCCAGCAGCGGTCAGGACAGGCCGTCTGGGCAGTACTTC. Its translation is CASSGQDRPSGQYF.

The chain uses TRBV7-7 and TRBJ2-5; D may be TRBD1 (6 bases). Per germline, CDR1 SSHAT and CDR2 FNYEAQ (reference sequence). This CDR3 has 13 amino acids. The CDR3 nucleotides read TGTGCTAAGCGGTGGGGGCGAGAGGAGACCCAGTACTTC. Translation gives CAKRWGREETQYF.

This clone was seen a few times. The chain combines TRBV10-1 with TRBJ1-5, with D unresolved. Trimming shortened V by 7 bases and J by 4 bases, and 14 bases separated the two germline ends. The CDR3 totals 14 residues. Germline CDR1 and CDR2: WNHNN and SYGVQD (reference sequence). CDR3 protein: CASTYHGMNQPQHF. CDR3 bases: TGCGCCAGCACCTATCACGGGATGAATCAGCCCCAGCATTTT.

The gene calls are TRBV28 and TRBJ1-2, with a weak D call TRBD1 (5 bases). Germline CDR1 and CDR2: MDHEN and SYDVKM. This CDR3 is 13 amino acids long. V was trimmed by 2 bases and J by 4 bases, leaving 8 bases between them. This CDR3 reads CASSLRGSYGYTF. CDR3 nucleotides: TGTGCCAGCAGTTTAAGGGGTTCCTATGGCTACACCTTC.

This clone has ten or more counts. The chain has TRBV5-1 and TRBJ1-1; possible D gene TRBD1, 5 bases. Trimming took 1 base from V and 4 from J, leaving 14 bases between them. CDR3 length: 15 amino acids. CDR1 SGHRS and CDR2 YFSETQ come from the germline V gene. The CDR3 spells CASSLLAGRGTEAFF. The CDR3, as DNA: TGCGCCAGCAGCTTGTTGGCAGGAAGGGGCACTGAAGCTTTCTTT.